The present T cell receptor (beta chain) was sequenced within a study of T cells in Graves' hyperthyroidism and ophthalmopathy (dated by TCRdb to about 2019). The study in broad terms: Peripheral blood was sampled at the time of initial diagnosis, prior to any treatment. A discovery cohort of about a hundred patients, about 40 with Graves' ophthalmopathy and more than 55 with stable Graves' hyperthyroidism, was used to find distinguishing TCR V-J signatures. An independent validation cohort of under 20 hyperthyroidism patients and 17 patients who later progressed to ophthalmopathy tested prospective prediction of ophthalmopathy. The 75 to 100 discovery patients were divided at random into training and test sets in a 7:3 ratio. In several Graves' hyperthyroidism patients, the study also compared T-cell repertoires from thyroid tissue with T-cell repertoires from blood. Once sampling was done, hyperthyroidism patients were given methimazole at a starting dose of 30 mg daily, whereas ophthalmopathy patients were given high-dose intravenous methylprednisolone. According to the paper, TCR Vbeta CDR3 sequencing was carried out on about 140 peripheral blood samples, which came from approximately 43 ophthalmopathy, under 80 hyperthyroidism and approximately 17 progressor patients.

This clonotype has ten or more counts. The specificity of this receptor is unknown. The input lacks base qualities; no much larger clone sits a single base away. A patient counted as having stable Graves' hyperthyroidism if no progression to ophthalmopathy occurred over 18 months of follow-up. Hyperthyroidism patients were aged 18 to 65 years and newly diagnosed, with disease duration of less than 2 months. Any patient with an uncontrolled infection, another autoimmune disease, pregnancy or lactation was excluded. Diagnoses were established on the basis of clinical symptoms, serum thyroxine and TRAb, thyroid ultrasound, and orbital computed tomography. PBMCs were separated from roughly 10 ml of fresh peripheral blood using Ficoll-Paque density gradient centrifugation. Total RNA was extracted with Trizol reagent, and quality was checked on an Agilent 2100 Bioanalyzer. Here is what the overall study found, with its caveats: In validation, progression to ophthalmopathy was predicted by the model with roughly 71% sensitivity and around 76% specificity, a median of 6.5 months before onset. Ophthalmopathy was separated from stable hyperthyroidism by a 13 V-J signature model, with over 85% sensitivity and about 81% specificity obtained in cross-validation and 80%/75% obtained in testing. Most expanded thyroid clonotypes (frequency above 0.001) were also detected in blood, suggesting blood repertoires may reflect thyroid immune responses. Sample size was not statistically predetermined, and investigators were not blinded to group allocation.

The TCR beta CDR3 regions were amplified from RNA transcripts. The first round of RT-PCR for the TCR CDR3 was performed with the HTBI primer set and the Qiagen OneStep RT-PCR kit. Libraries were constructed in a second round of multiplex PCR, after which size selection and purification were carried out. Sequencing of the libraries was done on an Illumina HiSeq2000 using paired-end 100 bp reads. Turning to the authors' computational methods: SOAPnuke was used to process the raw data, removing reads that contained adapters or uncalled bases, had a mean Phred below 15, or lacked an exact match to the constant primer or identifier. COPE v1.2.5 was used to merge the high-quality paired reads, and each unique nucleotide sequence was defined as a clonotype. Clonotypes were aligned to IMGT TRBV, TRBD and TRBJ reference segments using MiTCR v1.1. Analysis was restricted to V-J combinations with a frequency above 0.0001, which covered roughly 99% of repertoires. The TCS score was defined as F50 (clonal expansion) divided by E x V (chaos), with BLOSUM62-based TCRdist calculated between CDR3 peptides within each V-J. Welch's t-statistics and random forest reduced 450 to 600 V-J features to 13, which were used in a naive Bayes classifier (R e1071). TCRdb took the public reads, trimmed them with fastp at Q25, ran MiXCR for clone calling and kept in-frame beta chains. Identical CDR3 protein sequences are pooled into one entry, listed with their most common genes and DNA. TCRdb's processing, not the authors' own work, is the source of the V and J calls. The sample records under 700,000 distinct CDR3 sequences, over 15% of which are singletons. In total, the top ten clones hold 15% to 20% of the sample.

The germline V gene encodes CDR1 SGHTA and CDR2 FQGNSA. Ends trimmed: V by 0 bases, J by 10 bases; bases unmatched to a gene: 9. Including the terminal cysteine and phenylalanine, the CDR3 comprises 16 residues. CDR3 DNA is the only sequence kept; it has 48 bases, read in frame from the first base. The V and J segments used are TRBV7-2 and TRBJ2-1, with 10 bases aligning to TRBD2. This receptor was taken from a woman in her late teens or twenties with Graves' hyperthyroidism. The sample was blood. The DNA sequence is TGTGCCAGCAGCTTAGCGGTGGGGAGCGGGAGGGCAGAGCAGTTCTTC. Its protein is CASSLAVGSGRAEQFF.